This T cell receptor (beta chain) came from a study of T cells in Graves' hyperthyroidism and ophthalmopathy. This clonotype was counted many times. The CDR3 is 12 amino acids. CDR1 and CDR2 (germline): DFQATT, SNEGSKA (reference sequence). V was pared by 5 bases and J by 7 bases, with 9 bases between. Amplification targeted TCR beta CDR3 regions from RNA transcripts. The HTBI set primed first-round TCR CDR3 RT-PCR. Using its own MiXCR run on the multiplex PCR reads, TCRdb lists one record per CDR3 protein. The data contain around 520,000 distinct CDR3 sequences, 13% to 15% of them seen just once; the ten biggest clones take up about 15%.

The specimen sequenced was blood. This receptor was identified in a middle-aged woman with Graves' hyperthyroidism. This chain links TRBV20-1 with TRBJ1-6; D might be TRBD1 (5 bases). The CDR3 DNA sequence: TGCAGTGCTGGGAGGGGAAATTCACCCCTCCACTTT. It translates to CSAGRGNSPLHF.